This T cell receptor (beta chain) stems from a study of control samples from healthy donors and cancer patients. Assay used: immunoSEQ multiplex PCR; TCRdb lists only in-frame clones, some missing. The sample includes about 170,000 clones, about nine tenths seen only once; the top ten take about 1.4%. Germline-derived CDR1 and CDR2 are SGHTA and FQGTGA. V was pared by 0 bases and J by 2 bases, with 11 bases between. This CDR3 has 15 residues. The chain is built from TRBV7-3 and TRBJ2-7, with D possibly being TRBD1 (5 bases). Specimen: blood. The receptor was derived from a woman aged 25 to 39 in good health. The CDR3 region has the DNA TGTGCCAGCAGCTTAACAGGGGCCAAAACCTACGAGCAGTACTTC. It yields the protein CASSLTGAKTYEQYF.